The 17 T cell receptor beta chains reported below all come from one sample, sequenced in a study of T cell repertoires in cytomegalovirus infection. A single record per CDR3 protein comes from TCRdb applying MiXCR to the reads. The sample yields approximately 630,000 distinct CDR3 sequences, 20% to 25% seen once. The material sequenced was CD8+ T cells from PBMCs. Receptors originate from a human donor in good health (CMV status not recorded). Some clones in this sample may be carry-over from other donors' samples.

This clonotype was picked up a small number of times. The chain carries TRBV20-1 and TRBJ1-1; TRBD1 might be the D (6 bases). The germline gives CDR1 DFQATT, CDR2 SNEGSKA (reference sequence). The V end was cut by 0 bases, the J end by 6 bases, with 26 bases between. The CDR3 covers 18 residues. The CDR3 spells CSARDFAGAKRYRAEAFF. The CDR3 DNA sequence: TGCAGTGCTAGAGATTTTGCGGGGGCGAAGAGGTATAGGGCTGAAGCTTTCTTT.

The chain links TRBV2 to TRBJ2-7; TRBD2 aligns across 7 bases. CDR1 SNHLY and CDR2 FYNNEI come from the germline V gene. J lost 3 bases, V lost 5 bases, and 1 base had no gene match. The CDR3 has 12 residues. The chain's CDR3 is CASSRDYYEQYF. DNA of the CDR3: TGTGCCAGCAGTCGGGACTACTACGAGCAGTACTTC.

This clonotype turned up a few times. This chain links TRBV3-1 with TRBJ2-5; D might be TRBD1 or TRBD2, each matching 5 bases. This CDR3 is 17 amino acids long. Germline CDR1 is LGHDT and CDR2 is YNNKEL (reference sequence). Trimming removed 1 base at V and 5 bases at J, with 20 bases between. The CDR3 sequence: CASSQVVPREREETQYF. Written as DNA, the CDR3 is TGTGCCAGCAGCCAAGTAGTGCCCAGGGAAAGGGAGGAGACCCAGTACTTC.

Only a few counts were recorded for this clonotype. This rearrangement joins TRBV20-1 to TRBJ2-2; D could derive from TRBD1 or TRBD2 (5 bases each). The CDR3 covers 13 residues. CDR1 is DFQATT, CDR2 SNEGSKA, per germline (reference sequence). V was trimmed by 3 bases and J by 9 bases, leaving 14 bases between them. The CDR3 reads CSASGPRGRELFF. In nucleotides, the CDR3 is TGCAGTGCTAGCGGGCCCCGGGGCCGGGAGCTGTTTTTT.

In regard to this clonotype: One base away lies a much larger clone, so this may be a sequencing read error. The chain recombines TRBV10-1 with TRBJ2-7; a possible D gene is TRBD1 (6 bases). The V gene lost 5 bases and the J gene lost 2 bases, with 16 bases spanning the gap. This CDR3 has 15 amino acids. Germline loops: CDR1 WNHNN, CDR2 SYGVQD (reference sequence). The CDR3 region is CASSPMTGAAYEQYF. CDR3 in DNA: TGCGCCAGCAGTCCGATGACAGGCGCTGCCTACGAGCAGTACTTC.

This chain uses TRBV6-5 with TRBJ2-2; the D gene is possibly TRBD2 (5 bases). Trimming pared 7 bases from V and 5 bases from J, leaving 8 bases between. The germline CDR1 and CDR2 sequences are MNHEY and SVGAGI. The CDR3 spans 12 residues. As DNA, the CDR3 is TGTGCCAGCAATAGCGATACCGGGGAGCTGTTTTTT. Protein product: CASNSDTGELFF.

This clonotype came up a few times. CDR3 sequence reads: CSVEEGDGYTF. CDR3 bases: TGCAGCGTTGAGGAGGGCGATGGCTACACCTTC. The chain recombines TRBV29-1 with TRBJ1-2; no firm D call. Germline V gene data show CDR1 as SQVTM and CDR2 as ANQGSEA. This CDR3 is 11 amino acids long. The V and J ends lost 3 bases and 6 bases respectively, with 8 bases between them. Looking up the rest from reference TRBV29-1 and TRBJ1-2 gives the full variable domain: SAVISQKPSRDICQRGTSLTIQCQVDSQVTMMFWYRQQPGQSLTLIATANQGSEATYESGFVIDKFPISRPNLTFSTLTVSNMSPEDSSIYLCSVEEGDGYTFGSGTRLTVV.

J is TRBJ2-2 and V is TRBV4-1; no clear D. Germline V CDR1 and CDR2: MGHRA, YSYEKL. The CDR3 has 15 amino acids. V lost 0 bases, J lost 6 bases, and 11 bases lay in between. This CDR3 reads CASSQDPGQAGELFF. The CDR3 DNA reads TGCGCCAGCAGCCAAGATCCCGGTCAGGCCGGGGAGCTGTTTTTT.

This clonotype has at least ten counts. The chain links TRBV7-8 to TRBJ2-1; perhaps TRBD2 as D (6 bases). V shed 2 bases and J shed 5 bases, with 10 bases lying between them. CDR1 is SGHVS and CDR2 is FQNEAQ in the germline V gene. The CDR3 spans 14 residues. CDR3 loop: CASSLRPGDNEQFF. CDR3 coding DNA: TGTGCCAGCAGCTTACGACCGGGGGACAATGAGCAGTTCTTC.

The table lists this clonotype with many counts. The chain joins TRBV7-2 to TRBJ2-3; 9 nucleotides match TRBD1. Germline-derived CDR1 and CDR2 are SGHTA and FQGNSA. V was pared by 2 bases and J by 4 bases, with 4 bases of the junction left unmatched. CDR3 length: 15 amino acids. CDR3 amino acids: CASSLSQGAPDTQYF. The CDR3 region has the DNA TGTGCCAGCAGCTTATCACAGGGGGCCCCAGATACGCAGTATTTT.

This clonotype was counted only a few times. DNA for the CDR3: TGTGCCAGCCCCGGACTTGAGCAGTTCTTC. This translates into CASPGLEQFF. The chain carries TRBV2 and TRBJ2-1; the D gene is possibly TRBD2 (5 bases). This CDR3 has 10 residues. Trimming shortened V by 8 bases and J by 9 bases, and 8 bases separated the two germline ends. Germline loops: CDR1 SNHLY, CDR2 FYNNEI.

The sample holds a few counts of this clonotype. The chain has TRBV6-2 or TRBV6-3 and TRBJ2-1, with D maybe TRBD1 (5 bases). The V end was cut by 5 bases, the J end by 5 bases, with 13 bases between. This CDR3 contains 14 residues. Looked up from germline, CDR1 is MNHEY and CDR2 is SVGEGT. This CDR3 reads CASSPRAPDNEQFF. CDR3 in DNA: TGTGCCAGCAGTCCCAGGGCCCCCGACAATGAGCAGTTCTTC.

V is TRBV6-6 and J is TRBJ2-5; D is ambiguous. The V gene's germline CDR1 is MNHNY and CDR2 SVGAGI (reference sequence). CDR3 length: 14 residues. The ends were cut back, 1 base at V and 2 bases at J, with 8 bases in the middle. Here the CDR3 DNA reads TGTGCCAGCAGTTACTATCCAGTTCAAGAGACCCAGTACTTC. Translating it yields CASSYYPVQETQYF.

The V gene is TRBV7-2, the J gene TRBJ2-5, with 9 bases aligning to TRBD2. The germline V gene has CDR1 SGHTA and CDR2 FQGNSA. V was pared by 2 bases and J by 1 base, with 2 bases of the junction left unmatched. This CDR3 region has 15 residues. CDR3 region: CASSLIAGAQETQYF. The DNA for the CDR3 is TGTGCCAGCAGCTTAATAGCGGGGGCCCAAGAGACCCAGTACTTC.

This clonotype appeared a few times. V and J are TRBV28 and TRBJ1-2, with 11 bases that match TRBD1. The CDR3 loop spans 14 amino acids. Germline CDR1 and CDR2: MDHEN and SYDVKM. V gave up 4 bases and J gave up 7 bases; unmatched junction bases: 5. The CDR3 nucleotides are TGTGCCAGCAGTTCCGGGACAGGGGGAACTGGCTACACCTTC. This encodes CASSSGTGGTGYTF.

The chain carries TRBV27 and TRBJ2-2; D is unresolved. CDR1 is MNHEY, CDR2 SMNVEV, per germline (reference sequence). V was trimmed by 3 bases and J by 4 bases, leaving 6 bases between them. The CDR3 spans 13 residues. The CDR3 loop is CASSFTFTGELFF. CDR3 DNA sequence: TGTGCCAGCAGTTTTACTTTCACCGGGGAGCTGTTTTTT.

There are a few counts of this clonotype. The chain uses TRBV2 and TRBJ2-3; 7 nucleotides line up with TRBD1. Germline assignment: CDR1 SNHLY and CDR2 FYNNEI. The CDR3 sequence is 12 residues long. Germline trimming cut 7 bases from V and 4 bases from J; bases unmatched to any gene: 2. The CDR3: CASIQGADTQYF. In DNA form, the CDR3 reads TGTGCCAGCATTCAGGGGGCAGATACGCAGTATTTT.